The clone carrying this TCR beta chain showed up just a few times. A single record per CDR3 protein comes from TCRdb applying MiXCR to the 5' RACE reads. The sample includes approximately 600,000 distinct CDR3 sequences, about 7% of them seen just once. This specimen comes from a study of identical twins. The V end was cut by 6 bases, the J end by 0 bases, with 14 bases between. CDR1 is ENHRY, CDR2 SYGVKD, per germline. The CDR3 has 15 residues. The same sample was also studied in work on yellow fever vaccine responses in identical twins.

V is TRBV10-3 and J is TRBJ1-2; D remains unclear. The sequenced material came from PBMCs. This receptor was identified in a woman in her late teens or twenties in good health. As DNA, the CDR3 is TGTGCCATCAGCGAGGGTGACGCTTCTAACTATGGCTACACCTTC. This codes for CAISEGDASNYGYTF.